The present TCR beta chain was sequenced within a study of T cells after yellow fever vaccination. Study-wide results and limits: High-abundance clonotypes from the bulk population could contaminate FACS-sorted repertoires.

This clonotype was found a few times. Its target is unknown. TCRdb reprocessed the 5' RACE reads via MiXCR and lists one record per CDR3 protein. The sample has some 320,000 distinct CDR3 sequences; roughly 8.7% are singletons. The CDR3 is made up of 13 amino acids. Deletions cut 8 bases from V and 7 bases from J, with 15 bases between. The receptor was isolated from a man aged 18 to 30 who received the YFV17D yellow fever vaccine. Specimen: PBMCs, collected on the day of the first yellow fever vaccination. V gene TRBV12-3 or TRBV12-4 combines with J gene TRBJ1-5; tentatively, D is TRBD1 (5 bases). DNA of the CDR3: TGTGCCAGCCTAAGAGAGAGGGGACAGCCCCAGCATTTT. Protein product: CASLRERGQPQHF.